The 18 T cell receptor beta chains listed next were all sequenced from one sample in a study of PD-L1 blockade in urothelial cancer. The data were produced by immunoSEQ multiplex PCR, yet TCRdb's version contains in-frame clones alone and is incomplete. Of tens of thousands of clones listed, about 80% are singletons. Sequenced material: PBMCs, taken around atezolizumab (anti-PD-L1) treatment. These TCRs come from a man between 65 and 85 years old with urothelial cancer.

This rearrangement joins TRBV6-5 to TRBJ1-1; perhaps TRBD1 as D (5 bases). Trimming shortened V by 7 bases and J by 4 bases, and 19 bases separated the two germline ends. The germline V gene encodes CDR1 MNHEY and CDR2 SVGAGI. The CDR3 runs to 15 residues. The CDR3 loop is CASISLQGASTEAFF. The DNA of the CDR3 is TGTGCCAGCATCTCACTCCAGGGTGCAAGCACTGAAGCTTTCTTT.

The rearrangement uses TRBV27 and TRBJ1-1, with D possibly TRBD1 on 6 matching bases. CDR1 and CDR2 (germline): MNHEY, SMNVEV (reference sequence). V shed 0 bases and J shed 5 bases, with 10 bases lying between them. This CDR3 has 14 residues. CDR3 nucleotide sequence: TGTGCCAGCAGTTTATCCAACAGGGAAACTGAAGCTTTCTTT. This sequence encodes CASSLSNRETEAFF.

The V call is TRBV9, the J call TRBJ2-1; 7 bases map to TRBD1. J gave up 5 bases and V 3 bases, and 5 bases lay outside the gene matches. The CDR3 runs 14 residues. Germline-derived CDR1 and CDR2 are SGDLS and YYNGEE. This CDR3 reads CASSADRTDNEQFF. The CDR3 nucleotides read TGTGCCAGCAGCGCGGACAGGACGGACAATGAGCAGTTCTTC.

The chain is built from TRBV7-9 and TRBJ2-7; D call uncertain. Trimming pared 5 bases from V and 2 bases from J, leaving 4 bases between. The CDR3 has 11 residues. The germline gives CDR1 SEHNR, CDR2 FQNEAQ (reference sequence). CDR3 nucleotide sequence: TGTGCCAGCAGCCCCGCCTACGAGCAGTACTTC. Residues: CASSPAYEQYF. Variable domain in full (rest from reference TRBV7-9 and TRBJ2-7): DTGVSQNPRHKITKRGQNVTFRCDPISEHNRLYWYRQTLGQGPEFLTYFQNEAQLEKSRLLSDRFSAERPKGSFSTLEIQRTEQGDSAMYLCASSPAYEQYFGPGTRLTVT.

V gene TRBV25-1 combines with J gene TRBJ2-7; D is possibly TRBD1 (5 bases). In germline, CDR1 is MGHDK, CDR2 SYGVNS. V was shortened by 8 bases and J by 8 bases, with 13 bases between the two germline ends. This CDR3 has 11 residues. The CDR3 DNA is TGTGCCAGCTCAGGGCAGGTCAAGCAGTACTTC. Translation gives CASSGQVKQYF.

The chain couples TRBV27 to TRBJ2-2; the match to TRBD2 covers 9 bases. The germline CDR1 and CDR2 sequences are MNHEY and SMNVEV (reference sequence). V shed 2 bases and J 9 bases; nucleotides not matched to a gene: 13. This CDR3 spans 17 amino acids. The CDR3 DNA is TGTGCCAGCAGTTTAACCAGGTCTAGCGGGATGGAGAGGGAGCTGTTTTTT. Translation gives CASSLTRSSGMERELFF.

CDR3 sequence (DNA): TGTGCCAGCAGCGTAGGAGGAAACAATGAGCAGTTCTTC. This gives the protein CASSVGGNNEQFF. V and J are TRBV9 and TRBJ2-1, with D uncertain. CDR1 and CDR2 (germline): SGDLS, YYNGEE. V gave up 0 bases and J gave up 5 bases, with 6 bases separating them. This CDR3 region has 13 residues.

The chain has TRBV27 and TRBJ2-2; 7 positions match TRBD1. The CDR3 consists of 18 residues. The germline V gene has CDR1 MNHEY and CDR2 SMNVEV (reference sequence). Losses at the gene ends were 7 bases for V and 5 bases for J; bases not matched to a gene: 19. The CDR3 DNA is TGTGCCAGCATCCGGTGGGTTAAGGGGGCCTCAGTAACCGGGGAGCTGTTTTTT. This encodes CASIRWVKGASVTGELFF.

The genes are TRBV7-8 and TRBJ2-5; possible D gene TRBD2, 6 bases. This CDR3 comprises 13 residues. Per the germline V gene, CDR1 is SGHVS and CDR2 is FQNEAQ. V was cut by 7 bases and J by 5 bases, with 14 bases left in between. CDR3 residues: CASNDGGGETQYF. CDR3 coding DNA: TGTGCCAGCAATGACGGGGGTGGCGAGACCCAGTACTTC.

The genes are TRBV5-1 and TRBJ2-7; 9 nucleotides match TRBD2. CDR1 and CDR2 from the germline V gene are SGHRS and YFSETQ. This CDR3 has 14 residues. V shed 4 bases, J shed 6 bases, and the junction held 8 bases outside the gene matches. CDR3 in amino acids: CASSPGTSPGEQYF. Here the CDR3 DNA reads TGCGCCAGCAGCCCCGGGACTAGCCCGGGCGAGCAGTACTTC. Supplemented by reference TRBV5-1 and TRBJ2-7, the full variable domain reads KAGVTQTPRYLIKTRGQQVTLSCSPISGHRSVSWYQQTPGQGLQFLFEYFSETQRNKGNFPGRFSGRQFSNSRSEMNVSTLELGDSALYLCASSPGTSPGEQYFGPGTRLTVT.

The chain recombines TRBV5-5 with TRBJ2-7; tentatively, D is TRBD2 (5 bases). CDR3 length: 15 residues. The germline V gene has CDR1 SGHKS and CDR2 YYEKEE (reference sequence). V was shortened by 6 bases and J by 0 bases, with 16 bases between the two germline ends. The chain's CDR3 is CASNSLGSSSYEQYF. The DNA of the CDR3 is TGTGCCAGCAACTCGTTAGGGAGCAGCTCCTACGAGCAGTACTTC.

The chain links TRBV15 to TRBJ2-6, with TRBD2 as a possible D gene (5 bases). CDR1 and CDR2 from the germline V gene are LNHNV and YYDKDF (reference sequence). V lost 0 bases to trimming and J lost 2 bases, with 8 bases between them. This CDR3 is built from 16 residues. The CDR3 reads CATSRDGETGANVLTF. CDR3 coding DNA: TGTGCCACCAGCAGAGATGGGGAGACTGGGGCCAACGTCCTGACTTTC. The whole variable domain, remainder taken from reference TRBV15 and TRBJ2-6, is DAMVIQNPRYQVTQFGKPVTLSCSQTLNHNVMYWYQQKSSQAPKLLFHYYDKDFNNEADTPDNFQSRRPNTSFCFLDIRSPGLGDTAMYLCATSRDGETGANVLTFGAGSRLTVL.

V and J are TRBV6-1 and TRBJ1-2; 7 bases map to TRBD1. The CDR3 totals 14 residues. Germline values: CDR1 MNHNS, CDR2 SASEGT. V lost 3 bases and J lost 0; bases outside the gene matches: 1. CDR3 region: CASSDGTANYGYTF. DNA of the CDR3: TGTGCCAGCAGTGATGGGACAGCTAACTATGGCTACACCTTC.

In DNA form, the CDR3 reads TGTGCCAGCAGCTTGGTCGGGAGAGTGGCAGATACGCAGTATTTT. Translated: CASSLVGRVADTQYF. This chain uses TRBV7-6 with TRBJ2-3; TRBD2 is a possible D gene (6 bases). The CDR3 is made up of 15 amino acids. V was trimmed by 3 bases and J by 4 bases, leaving 14 bases between them. Looked up from germline, CDR1 is SGHVS and CDR2 is FNYEAQ.

About this clone: The sample contains more than one DNA sequence encoding this CDR3. The V gene is TRBV29-1, the J gene TRBJ1-1; D is unclear. V lost 4 bases and J lost 3, with 3 bases in between. Germline loops: CDR1 SQVTM, CDR2 ANQGSEA. The CDR3 is 10 amino acids. The CDR3 reads CSVGDTEAFF. The CDR3 DNA follows: TGCAGCGTTGGCGACACTGAAGCTTTCTTT.

The V gene is TRBV6-6, the J gene TRBJ2-7; TRBD1 matches 8 bases. In germline, CDR1 is MNHNY, CDR2 SVGAGI (reference sequence). Unmatched junction bases numbered 9, after V lost 5 bases and J lost 6 bases. The CDR3 sequence is 14 residues long. This chain's CDR3 is CASSQGASLSEQYF. For the CDR3, the DNA is TGTGCCAGCAGTCAGGGGGCCAGCCTCAGCGAGCAGTACTTC.

The genes are TRBV4-1 and TRBJ2-5; 10 nucleotides line up with TRBD2. Germline assignment: CDR1 MGHRA and CDR2 YSYEKL. The trim removed 1 base at V and 4 bases at J, leaving 12 bases unmatched. The CDR3 runs to 18 residues. The CDR3 DNA sequence: TGCGCCAGCAGCCAAGTAGTGGGGAGCGGGGGGGCCGGAGAGACCCAGTACTTC. Its translation: CASSQVVGSGGAGETQYF.

The rearrangement links TRBV6-5 to TRBJ2-1; the D gene is possibly TRBD2 (5 bases). The CDR3 has 12 amino acids. Germline V gene lookup returns CDR1 MNHEY and CDR2 SVGAGI. Trimming took off 7 bases at V and 4 bases at J, with 8 bases between the two ends. The CDR3 DNA sequence: TGTGCCAGCAAAACTAGTTACAATGAGCAGTTCTTC. It yields the protein CASKTSYNEQFF.